This passage covers 8 T cell receptor beta chains from one sample sequenced in a study of T cell changes during pregnancy in multiple sclerosis. Assay: immunoSEQ multiplex PCR; the TCRdb copy retains only in-frame clones and omits some. The sample contains about 100,000 clones, about 92% of which appear only once. Material: peripheral blood, obtained after pregnancy. The receptor set was obtained from a female donor with multiple sclerosis, enrolled in a pregnancy study.

The chain combines TRBV6-5 with TRBJ2-7, with D possibly being TRBD2 (5 bases). The V gene's germline CDR1 is MNHEY and CDR2 SVGAGI. V lost 6 bases to trimming and J lost 3 bases, with 15 bases between them. CDR3 length: 14 residues. In nucleotides, the CDR3 is TGTGCCAGCAGCTTTGGAGGCTCCGACTACGAGCAGTACTTC. It encodes CASSFGGSDYEQYF.

V gene TRBV7-2 combines with J gene TRBJ1-4; D unclear. Trimming left V 0 bases short and J 8 bases short, with 19 bases between. Germline V gene sequence: CDR1 SGHTA, CDR2 FQGNSA. The CDR3 is 17 residues long. CDR3 in DNA: TGTGCCAGCAGCTTAGCGAGTTCGAGGGCCTCTTCAGAAAAACTGTTTTTT. It specifies CASSLASSRASSEKLFF. Based on the CDR3 plus reference TRBV7-2 and TRBJ1-4, the full variable domain is GAGVSQSPSNKVTEKGKDVELRCDPISGHTALYWYRQSLGQGLEFLIYFQGNSAPDKSGLPSDRFSAERTGGSVSTLTIQRTQQEDSAVYLCASSLASSRASSEKLFFGSGTQLSVL.

This clone has at least ten counts. The chain couples TRBV5-1 to TRBJ2-7; D is unclear. There are 11 residues in the CDR3. The germline gives CDR1 SGHRS, CDR2 YFSETQ. Trimming took off 0 bases at V and 5 bases at J, with 3 bases between the two ends. The CDR3 spells CASSLANEQYF. CDR3 coding DNA: TGCGCCAGCAGCTTGGCCAACGAGCAGTACTTC.

The CDR3 nucleotides read TGTGCCAGCAGTTACCTGGGCCGCTCTGGAAACACCATATATTTT. As protein: CASSYLGRSGNTIYF. The chain recombines TRBV6-5 with TRBJ1-3, with no clear D. The CDR3 is made up of 15 amino acids. Germline V CDR1 and CDR2: MNHEY, SVGAGI. V lost 2 bases and J lost 0, with 8 bases in between.

This clone was recorded only once. The chain has TRBV4-2 and TRBJ1-1; D gene ambiguous. In germline, CDR1 is LGHNA, CDR2 YNFKEQ. The CDR3 runs 15 residues. The V end was cut by 0 bases, the J end by 0 bases, with 8 bases between. The CDR3 here is CASSQEKGVNTEAFF. CDR3 DNA sequence: TGTGCCAGCAGCCAAGAGAAGGGAGTGAACACTGAAGCTTTCTTT.

This chain links TRBV7-2 with TRBJ1-1; 7 bases line up with TRBD1. The trim removed 5 bases at V and 3 bases at J, leaving 12 bases unmatched. Germline V gives CDR1 SGHTA, CDR2 FQGNSA. CDR3 size: 16 residues. The CDR3 loop reads CASSRPRGGPDTEAFF. The CDR3 region has the DNA TGTGCCAGCAGCCGCCCTAGAGGGGGCCCGGACACTGAAGCTTTCTTT.

This clone was detected once. V gene TRBV6-6 combines with J gene TRBJ1-6, with a tentative D call TRBD1 (6 bases). Germline V gene data show CDR1 as MNHNY and CDR2 as SVGAGI (reference sequence). Trimming pared 6 bases from V and 0 bases from J, leaving 12 bases between. The CDR3 spans 16 residues. For the CDR3, the DNA is TGTGCCAGCAGCAGCGACAGGAGCTCCTATAATTCACCCCTCCACTTT. Its translation: CASSSDRSSYNSPLHF.

The chain is built from TRBV4-1 and TRBJ1-4; D gene unclear. In germline, CDR1 is MGHRA, CDR2 YSYEKL. CDR3 size: 15 residues. Trimming took 5 bases from V and 12 from J, leaving 22 bases between them. The CDR3 loop reads CASSSQEGSTPQLFF. The CDR3 region has the DNA TGCGCCAGCAGCTCTCAAGAGGGATCGACACCACAACTGTTTTTT.